This entry lists 2 T cell receptor beta chains sequenced from one sample in a study of T cell changes during pregnancy in multiple sclerosis. TCRdb's table, derived via immunoSEQ multiplex PCR, lists solely in-frame clones and lacks some. This sample yields 30,000 to 40,000 clones, of which roughly 89% are seen a single time; approximately 10% belongs to the top ten. Specimen: CD8+ T cells from peripheral blood mononuclear cells, collected in the second trimester of pregnancy. These TCRs come from a female donor with multiple sclerosis, enrolled in a pregnancy study.

The chain couples TRBV7-7 to TRBJ2-3; a possible D gene is TRBD2 (5 bases). The germline V gene has CDR1 SSHAT and CDR2 FNYEAQ (reference sequence). The CDR3 covers 13 residues. The V gene lost 5 bases and the J gene lost 5 bases, with 11 bases spanning the gap. The CDR3 sequence is CASSPSRGDTQYF. The CDR3, as DNA: TGTGCCAGCAGCCCCTCCCGGGGAGATACGCAGTATTTT.

V usage is TRBV6-5 and J usage is TRBJ2-3; D uncertain. V lost 2 bases to trimming and J lost 0 bases, with 9 bases between them. CDR1 is MNHEY and CDR2 is SVGAGI in the germline V gene. The CDR3 is made up of 15 amino acids. The CDR3 region is CASSYKSESTDTQYF. The CDR3 region has the DNA TGTGCCAGCAGTTACAAGTCGGAGAGCACAGATACGCAGTATTTT.